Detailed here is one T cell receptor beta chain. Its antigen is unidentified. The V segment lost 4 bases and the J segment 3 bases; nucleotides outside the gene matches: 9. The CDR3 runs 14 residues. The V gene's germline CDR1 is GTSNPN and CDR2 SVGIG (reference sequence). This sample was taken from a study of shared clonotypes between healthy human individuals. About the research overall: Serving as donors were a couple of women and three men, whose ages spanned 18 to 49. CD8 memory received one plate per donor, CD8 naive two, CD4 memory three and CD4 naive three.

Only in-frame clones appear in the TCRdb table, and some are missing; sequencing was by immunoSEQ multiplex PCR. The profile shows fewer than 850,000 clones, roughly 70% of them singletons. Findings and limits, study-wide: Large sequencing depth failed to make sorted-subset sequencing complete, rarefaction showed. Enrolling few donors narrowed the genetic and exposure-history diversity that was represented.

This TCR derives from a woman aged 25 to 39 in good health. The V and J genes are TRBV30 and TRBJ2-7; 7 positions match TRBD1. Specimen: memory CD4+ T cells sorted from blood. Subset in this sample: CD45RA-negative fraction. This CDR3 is CAWTQNRDSYEQYF. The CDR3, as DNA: TGTGCCTGGACCCAGAACCGGGACAGCTACGAGCAGTACTTC.